A single sample is the source of the 32 T cell receptor beta chains below, sequenced in a study of blood T cell repertoires in COVID-19. The data were produced by immunoSEQ multiplex PCR, yet TCRdb's version contains in-frame clones alone and is incomplete. Here the sample spans about 210,000 clones, 84% being singletons. The sample consisted of peripheral blood. Receptors originate from a woman between 50 and 59 years old with active or convalescent COVID-19.

The chain has TRBV25-1 and TRBJ2-4, with TRBD2 as a possible D gene (6 bases). Per the germline V gene, CDR1 is MGHDK and CDR2 is SYGVNS. The CDR3 totals 16 residues. Trimming took 2 bases from V and 0 from J, leaving 11 bases between them. For the CDR3, the DNA is TGTGCCAGCAGTGAAATTGGAGGGAGAGCCAAAAACATTCAGTACTTC. Protein: CASSEIGGRAKNIQYF.

J is TRBJ2-7 and V is TRBV20-1; the match to TRBD1 covers 10 bases. This CDR3 region has 12 residues. After removal of 4 bases from V and 5 bases from J, the junction contained 2 bases not matched to a gene. Germline-derived CDR1 and CDR2 are DFQATT and SNEGSKA (reference sequence). CDR3 in amino acids: CSATDRGHEQYF. The CDR3 DNA reads as TGCAGTGCTACTGACAGGGGGCACGAGCAGTACTTC.

This clone has just a few counts. The chain joins TRBV19 to TRBJ1-2; D may be TRBD1 (6 bases). V was shortened by 6 bases and J by 0 bases, with 11 bases between the two germline ends. CDR1 is LNHDA and CDR2 is SQIVND in the germline V gene (reference sequence). The CDR3 contains 14 residues. CDR3 in DNA: TGTGCCAGTAGGAGGGGGGGATCTAACTATGGCTACACCTTC. Its translation is CASRRGGSNYGYTF.

This rearrangement joins TRBV5-6 to TRBJ1-5; D call uncertain. This CDR3 has 14 residues. Per the germline V gene, CDR1 is SGHDT and CDR2 is YYEEEE. The V gene lost 4 bases and the J gene lost 3 bases, with 11 bases spanning the gap. The CDR3, as DNA: TGTGCCAGCAGCAGAGGGTTCCCCAATCAGCCCCAGCATTTT. Translation: CASSRGFPNQPQHF. Full variable domain (missing parts from reference TRBV5-6 and TRBJ1-5): DAGVTQSPTHLIKTRGQQVTLRCSPKSGHDTVSWYQQALGQGPQFIFQYYEEEERQRGNFPDRFSGHQFPNYSSELNVNALLLGDSALYLCASSRGFPNQPQHFGDGTRLSIL.

The gene calls are TRBV7-2 and TRBJ2-5; TRBD1 is a possible D gene (5 bases). V was trimmed by 0 bases and J by 7 bases, leaving 15 bases between them. The CDR3 spans 15 residues. Germline V lookup: CDR1 SGHTA, CDR2 FQGNSA. CDR3 loop: CASSLAWGGSRTQYF. The CDR3 DNA sequence: TGTGCCAGCAGCTTAGCGTGGGGCGGATCGAGGACCCAGTACTTC.

The table lists this clone with a few counts. V gene TRBV5-1 combines with J gene TRBJ1-6, with D perhaps TRBD1 (5 bases). Trimming removed 8 bases from V and 5 bases from J, with 8 bases in between. The germline gives CDR1 SGHRS, CDR2 YFSETQ. The CDR3 spans 12 residues. In DNA form, the CDR3 reads TGCGCCAGTAGACAGAATAATTCACCCCTCCACTTT. Translating it yields CASRQNNSPLHF.

This chain uses TRBV4-1 with TRBJ1-1; 9 nucleotides agree with TRBD1. Unmatched junction bases numbered 6, after V lost 1 base and J lost 6 bases. Germline V lookup: CDR1 MGHRA, CDR2 YSYEKL. This CDR3 comprises 15 residues. CDR3 in amino acids: CASSQVTGGIAEAFF. The CDR3, as DNA: TGCGCCAGCAGCCAAGTTACAGGGGGCATAGCTGAAGCTTTCTTT.

This clone was seen a single time. The J gene is TRBJ2-7, the V gene TRBV11-2, with D maybe TRBD1 (6 bases). The CDR3 contains 15 residues. Trimming removed 6 bases at V and 4 bases at J, with 19 bases between. Germline assignment: CDR1 SGHAT and CDR2 FQNNGV. CDR3 sequence: CASSSGPLQGYEQYV. The CDR3 nucleotides are TGTGCCAGCAGTTCCGGCCCACTACAGGGATACGAGCAGTACGTC.

The chain combines TRBV7-9 with TRBJ2-3; TRBD1 agrees at 9 bases. Germline V gives CDR1 SEHNR, CDR2 FQNEAQ (reference sequence). The V and J ends lost 4 bases and 6 bases, in that order; junction bases with no gene match: 11. The CDR3 loop spans 16 amino acids. CDR3 residues: CASSSTPGQGRDTQYF. The CDR3 region has the DNA TGTGCCAGCAGCTCAACACCGGGACAGGGTCGGGATACGCAGTATTTT.

The chain uses TRBV2 and TRBJ1-1; TRBD1 is a possible D gene (5 bases). CDR1 is SNHLY and CDR2 is FYNNEI in the germline V gene. V was shortened by 2 bases and J by 4 bases, with 8 bases between the two germline ends. CDR3 length equals 13 residues. Here the CDR3 reads CASSERQGTEAFF. DNA of the CDR3: TGTGCCAGCAGTGAACGGCAGGGCACTGAAGCTTTCTTT.

This clone came up a few times. The chain recombines TRBV10-3 with TRBJ1-5; 9 bases align to TRBD1. The CDR3 consists of 16 residues. J gave up 0 bases and V 10 bases, and 10 bases lay outside the gene matches. CDR1 and CDR2 from the germline V gene are ENHRY and SYGVKD. The CDR3 reads CATRDRAVYSNQPQHF. In DNA form, the CDR3 reads TGTGCCACCAGGGACAGGGCGGTCTATAGCAATCAGCCCCAGCATTTT.

The rearrangement joins TRBV5-1 to TRBJ2-3; D gene ambiguous. The germline CDR1 and CDR2 sequences are SGHRS and YFSETQ. The germline V and J ends were trimmed by 4 bases and 6 bases, with 15 bases remaining between them. The CDR3 is 14 residues long. The CDR3 sequence: CASSVATGRDTQYF. The CDR3 DNA sequence: TGCGCCAGCAGCGTCGCGACTGGTCGGGATACGCAGTATTTT.

The CDR3 is CASSVFRGGSSYNEQFF. The CDR3 DNA is TGTGCCAGCAGTGTCTTTAGGGGGGGGAGCTCCTACAATGAGCAGTTCTTC. The chain combines TRBV6-4 with TRBJ2-1; tentative D call: TRBD2 (7 bases). This CDR3 is built from 17 residues. Germline V CDR1 and CDR2: MRHNA, SNTAGT. Trimming took 4 bases from V and 0 from J, leaving 16 bases between them.

V gene TRBV2 combines with J gene TRBJ2-2; 9 nucleotides match TRBD1. Germline V CDR1 and CDR2: SNHLY, FYNNEI. The CDR3 is 14 amino acids. V lost 3 bases to trimming and J lost 5 bases; unmatched junction nucleotides: 1. The CDR3 nucleotides are TGTGCCAGCAGTGAGGGGACAGGGACCGGGGAGCTGTTTTTT. Encoded protein: CASSEGTGTGELFF.

With respect to this clone: With a much larger clone just one base away, this may be a read error. Other DNA variants within this sample encode the same CDR3. V usage is TRBV7-9 and J usage is TRBJ1-2, with 9 positions matching TRBD1. The CDR3 sequence is 14 residues long. The germline V gene has CDR1 SEHNR and CDR2 FQNEAQ (reference sequence). V shed 1 base, J shed 4 bases, and the junction held 1 base outside the gene matches. CDR3 DNA sequence: TGTGCCAGCAGCTTAGGGACAGGGGTCTATGGCTACACCTTC. It codes for CASSLGTGVYGYTF. The full variable domain, completed using reference TRBV7-9 and TRBJ1-2, is DTGVSQNPRHKITKRGQNVTFRCDPISEHNRLYWYRQTLGQGPEFLTYFQNEAQLEKSRLLSDRFSAERPKGSFSTLEIQRTEQGDSAMYLCASSLGTGVYGYTFGSGTRLTVV.

The chain couples TRBV29-1 to TRBJ1-1; D is perhaps TRBD1 (6 bases). Deletions cut 6 bases from V and 2 bases from J, with 16 bases between. Germline V lookup: CDR1 SQVTM, CDR2 ANQGSEA. This CDR3 comprises 14 residues. The DNA for the CDR3 is TGCAGCGTGAACCGCCCGGACAGAAACACTGAAGCTTTCTTT. Its translation: CSVNRPDRNTEAFF.

The chain uses TRBV24-1 and TRBJ1-4, with D tentatively TRBD1 (5 bases). The germline gives CDR1 KGHDR, CDR2 SFDVKD. CDR3 length: 16 amino acids. V gave up 5 bases and J gave up 7 bases, with 19 bases separating them. This chain's CDR3 is CATSAGERAFGEKLFF. CDR3 DNA sequence: TGTGCCACCAGTGCGGGGGAAAGGGCCTTTGGTGAAAAACTGTTTTTT.

Comment on this clone: The same CDR3 arises from other DNA sequences in this sample as well. This chain links TRBV24-1 with TRBJ1-5; D ambiguous. This CDR3 spans 12 amino acids. Between the trimmed V and J ends, which lost 2 bases and 4 bases, there was a span of 2 bases. Germline V gene lookup returns CDR1 KGHDR and CDR2 SFDVKD. CDR3 protein: CATSDSNQPQHF. The CDR3 DNA reads as TGTGCCACCAGTGATTCGAATCAGCCCCAGCATTTT.

The V and J genes are TRBV28 and TRBJ1-1; D remains ambiguous. The length of the CDR3 is 14 residues. Germline CDR1 and CDR2: MDHEN and SYDVKM. V lost 8 bases to trimming and J lost 5 bases, with 18 bases between them. In DNA form, the CDR3 reads TGTGCCAGCTCCCCGGCGGGGTTATGGACTGAAGCTTTCTTT. Its translation is CASSPAGLWTEAFF.

The chain joins TRBV11-2 to TRBJ2-1; D is possibly TRBD2 (5 bases). This CDR3 region has 15 residues. V lost 2 bases, J lost 9 bases, and 17 bases lay in between. Germline V gives CDR1 SGHAT, CDR2 FQNNGV. CDR3 nucleotide sequence: TGTGCCAGCAGCTTATCCCCTTTTGTCAGCGGTGAGCAGTTCTTC. Translated: CASSLSPFVSGEQFF.

This chain links TRBV4-1 with TRBJ2-2; D is unresolved. Deletions cut 4 bases from V and 2 bases from J, with 8 bases between. This CDR3 region has 14 residues. In germline, CDR1 is MGHRA, CDR2 YSYEKL. CDR3 in amino acids: CASSLAANTGELFF. The CDR3 DNA sequence: TGCGCCAGCAGCCTGGCGGCTAACACCGGGGAGCTGTTTTTT.

The gene calls are TRBV5-4 and TRBJ1-2, with 7 bases matching TRBD1. The V gene's germline CDR1 is SGHNT and CDR2 YYREEE (reference sequence). This CDR3 contains 16 residues. With V trimmed by 1 base and J by 3 bases, 9 bases remained unmatched. The CDR3 spells CASSLRPGRGDYGYTF. DNA of the CDR3: TGTGCCAGCAGCTTGCGTCCGGGCAGGGGGGACTATGGCTACACCTTC.

The chain employs TRBV7-2 and TRBJ1-2; 8 nucleotides line up with TRBD1. The V gene's germline CDR1 is SGHTA and CDR2 FQGNSA. The length of the CDR3 is 14 residues. V dropped 6 bases and J dropped 8; count of bases not matched to a gene: 11. CDR3 residues: CASSLLGQAWGYTF. The CDR3 DNA follows: TGTGCCAGCAGTCTTCTGGGACAGGCCTGGGGCTACACCTTC.

The chain employs TRBV9 and TRBJ2-5, with 14 bases that match TRBD2. Trimming cost V 0 bases and J 4 bases; bases outside gene matches: 5. The length of the CDR3 is 17 residues. From germline, CDR1 is SGDLS and CDR2 YYNGEE. CDR3 sequence reads: CASSVGGGLAGAETQYF. CDR3 DNA sequence: TGTGCCAGCAGCGTAGGGGGGGGACTAGCGGGAGCAGAGACCCAGTACTTC.

V is TRBV3-1 (or the pseudogene TRBV3-2) and J is TRBJ2-1, with TRBD2 matching over 8 bases. The CDR3 loop spans 16 amino acids. Germline values: CDR1 LGHDT, CDR2 YNNKEL (reference sequence). J was trimmed by 8 bases and V by 2 bases; bases with no gene match: 11. CDR3 sequence (DNA): TGTGCCAGCAGCCAACCATCGGGTCTCGGGAGGGATGAGCAGTTCTTC. It specifies CASSQPSGLGRDEQFF.

About this clone itself: Other DNA variants within this sample encode the same CDR3. The chain couples TRBV5-1 to TRBJ1-4; 11 positions match TRBD1. Per the germline V gene, CDR1 is SGHRS and CDR2 is YFSETQ. The CDR3 sequence is 14 residues long. The ends lost 4 bases at V and 7 bases at J; junction bases unmatched: 3. The CDR3 here is CASSPGTGGEKLFF. In DNA, the CDR3 is TGCGCCAGCAGCCCCGGGACAGGGGGTGAAAAACTGTTTTTT.

This sequence joins TRBV28 and TRBJ1-2; the D gene is possibly TRBD1 (5 bases). Trimming shortened V by 4 bases and J by 2 bases, and 14 bases separated the two germline ends. The CDR3 covers 15 residues. The germline CDR1 and CDR2 sequences are MDHEN and SYDVKM. CDR3: CASSSYRQKNYGYTF. The CDR3 DNA follows: TGTGCCAGCAGTTCTTACCGACAGAAAAACTATGGCTACACCTTC.

The chain has TRBV21-1 and TRBJ1-6; TRBD1, the table's D call, lacks a check against the DNA. TRBV21-1 is a listed pseudogene. The CDR3 is 13 residues long. CDR3 nucleotide sequence: TGTGCCAGCAGCTCGGGACAGATGACACCCCTCCACTTT. This encodes CASSSGQMTPLHF.

V gene TRBV18 combines with J gene TRBJ1-6, with D tentatively TRBD1 (5 bases). The CDR3 covers 15 residues. Trimming pared 3 bases from V and 13 bases from J, leaving 19 bases between. Germline V gene sequence: CDR1 KGHSH, CDR2 LQKENI. The CDR3 nucleotides are TGTGCCAGCTCACCTATCCTCCCGACAGCTTCGCCCCTCCACTTT. It encodes CASSPILPTASPLHF.

The chain is built from TRBV15 and TRBJ1-1, with D unclear. The V gene's germline CDR1 is LNHNV and CDR2 YYDKDF (reference sequence). This CDR3 comprises 15 residues. V shed 1 base and J shed 4 bases, with 13 bases lying between them. The CDR3 region has the DNA TGTGCCACCAGCAGAGGCAGCGGCGAGAGCACTGAAGCTTTCTTT. Translation gives CATSRGSGESTEAFF.

The V call is TRBV27, the J call TRBJ1-1; D might be TRBD1 (6 bases). Per the germline V gene, CDR1 is MNHEY and CDR2 is SMNVEV (reference sequence). The CDR3 totals 13 residues. Deletions cut 3 bases from V and 5 bases from J, with 10 bases between. DNA for the CDR3: TGTGCCAGCAGTTTCCGGGGACAAACTGAAGCTTTCTTT. This encodes CASSFRGQTEAFF.

This sequence joins TRBV19 and TRBJ1-2; possible D gene TRBD1, 6 bases. The V and J ends lost 7 bases and 2 bases respectively, with 17 bases between them. Germline CDR1 reads LNHDA; CDR2 reads SQIVND (reference sequence). The CDR3 spans 15 residues. CDR3 loop: CASIAGQFQNYGYTF. The CDR3 nucleotides read TGTGCCAGTATAGCCGGACAGTTCCAGAACTATGGCTACACCTTC.